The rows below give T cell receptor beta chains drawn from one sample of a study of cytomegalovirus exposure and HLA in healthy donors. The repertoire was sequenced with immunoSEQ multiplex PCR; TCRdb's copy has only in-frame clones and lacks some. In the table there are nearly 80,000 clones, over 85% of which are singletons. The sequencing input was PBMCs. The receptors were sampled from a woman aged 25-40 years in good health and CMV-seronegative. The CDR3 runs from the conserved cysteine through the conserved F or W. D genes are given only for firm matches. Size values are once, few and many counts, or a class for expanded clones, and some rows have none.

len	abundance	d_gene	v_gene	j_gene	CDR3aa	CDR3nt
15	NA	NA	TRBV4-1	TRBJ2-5	CASSYRRGSGETQYF	TGCGCCAGCAGCTACAGGCGGGGAAGCGGGGAGACCCAGTACTTC
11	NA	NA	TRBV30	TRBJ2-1	CAWSQGGEQFF	TGTGCCTGGAGCCAGGGCGGAGAGCAGTTCTTC
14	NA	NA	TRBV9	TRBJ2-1	CASSPGGLENEQFF	TGTGCCAGCAGCCCAGGGGGGCTGGAAAATGAGCAGTTCTTC
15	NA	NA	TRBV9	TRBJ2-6	CASSVGGHGANVLTF	TGTGCCAGCAGCGTAGGGGGGCATGGGGCCAACGTCCTGACTTTC
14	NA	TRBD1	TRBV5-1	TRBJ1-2	CASSRDRGAYGYTF	TGCGCCAGCAGCAGGGACAGGGGGGCTTATGGCTACACCTTC
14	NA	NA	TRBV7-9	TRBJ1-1	CASSDLGLNTEAFF	TGTGCCAGCAGCGACCTCGGACTAAACACTGAAGCTTTCTTT
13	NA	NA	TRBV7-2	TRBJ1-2	CASSPGTVYGYTF	TGTGCCAGCAGCCCAGGAACGGTCTATGGCTACACCTTC
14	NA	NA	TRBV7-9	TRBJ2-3	CASSFDRATDTQYF	TGTGCCAGCAGCTTTGACAGAGCCACAGATACGCAGTATTTT
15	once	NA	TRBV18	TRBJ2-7	CASSPLPAGQDEQYF	TGTGCCAGCTCACCCCTACCCGCAGGGCAGGACGAGCAGTACTTC
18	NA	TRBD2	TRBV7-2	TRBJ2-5	CASSLGTSGVGRQETQYF	TGTGCCAGCAGCTTGGGGACTAGCGGGGTCGGTAGGCAAGAGACCCAGTACTTC
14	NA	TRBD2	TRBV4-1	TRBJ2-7	CASSQVPGEGEQYF	TGCGCCAGCAGCCAAGTCCCCGGGGAGGGGGAGCAGTACTTC
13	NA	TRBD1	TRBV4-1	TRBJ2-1	CASSHLTDRVVFF	TGCGCCAGCAGCCACCTGACCGACAGGGTGGTGTTCTTC
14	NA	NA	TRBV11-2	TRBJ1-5	CASSLRKSNQPQHF	TGTGCCAGCAGCTTGAGGAAAAGCAATCAGCCCCAGCATTTT
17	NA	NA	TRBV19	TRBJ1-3	CASRLTDSQLRENTIYF	TGTGCCAGTAGACTCACGGACAGCCAACTAAGAGAAAACACCATATATTTT